This is a list of T cell receptor beta chains from one sample in a study of regulatory T cells in long-lasting Graves disease. Via MiXCR, TCRdb re-called the multiplex PCR reads, giving one row per CDR3 protein. The sample includes about half a million distinct CDR3 sequences, around 12% seen only once; the top ten take roughly 8.9%. The same data also went into a second study, on T cells in Graves' hyperthyroidism and ophthalmopathy.

This material consisted of peripheral blood mononuclear cells (PBMCs), taken at new diagnosis, from a patient treated with antithyroid drugs. Receptor source: a woman aged 30 to 39 with Graves disease. Each CDR3 is given with its conserved first and last residue. A D gene is named only where the DNA matches it firmly. Rows may omit the clone size; those that give it use once, few, many or a size class.

V: TRBV19
J: TRBJ2-4
D: TRBD1
size: -
CDR3: CASRQGVTKNIQYF
DNA: TGTGCCAGCCGACAGGGAGTAACCAAAAACATTCAGTACTTC

V: TRBV19
J: TRBJ2-6
D: -
size: many
CDR3: CASSMVGSGANVLTF
DNA: TGTGCCAGTAGTATGGTAGGCTCTGGGGCCAACGTCCTGACTTTC

V: TRBV20-1
J: TRBJ2-7
D: -
size: few
CDR3: CSATERWNYEQYF
DNA: TGCAGTGCTACCGAACGATGGAACTACGAGCAGTACTTC

V: TRBV7-9
J: TRBJ2-5
D: -
size: many
CDR3: CASSLELETTSQYF
DNA: TGTGCCAGCAGCTTAGAACTTGAGACGACGTCCCAGTACTTC

V: TRBV29-1
J: TRBJ2-7
D: TRBD1
size: many
CDR3: CSVGADGPGGYEQYF
DNA: TGCAGCGTTGGCGCTGACGGGCCAGGGGGCTACGAGCAGTACTTC

V: TRBV19
J: TRBJ2-5
D: -
size: many
CDR3: CASSWGQRETQYF
DNA: TGTGCCAGTAGCTGGGGACAACGGGAGACCCAGTACTTC

V: TRBV29-1
J: TRBJ2-3
D: TRBD1
size: many
CDR3: CSVIRQGADTQYF
DNA: TGCAGCGTAATAAGACAGGGGGCAGATACGCAGTATTTT

V: TRBV19
J: TRBJ2-7
D: -
size: few
CDR3: CASSPTLIGPYEQYF
DNA: TGTGCCAGTAGCCCTACTTTGATCGGACCCTACGAGCAGTACTTC

V: TRBV20-1
J: TRBJ1-1
D: TRBD1
size: many
CDR3: CSAREGKGTVNTEAFF
DNA: TGCAGTGCTAGAGAAGGGAAAGGGACAGTGAACACTGAAGCTTTCTTT

V: TRBV7-9
J: TRBJ2-1
D: -
size: few
CDR3: CASSLLLSSSYNEQFF
DNA: TGTGCCAGCAGCCTGCTGTTGTCGAGCTCCTACAATGAGCAGTTCTTC

V: TRBV2
J: TRBJ2-1
D: -
size: few
CDR3: CASNLAHNEQFF
DNA: TGTGCCAGCAACCTAGCACACAATGAGCAGTTCTTC

V: TRBV7-9
J: TRBJ1-2
D: -
size: few
CDR3: CASSLAEQVYGYTF
DNA: TGTGCCAGCAGCTTAGCGGAACAGGTATATGGCTACACCTTC

V: TRBV18
J: TRBJ2-1
D: TRBD2
size: many
CDR3: CASSPPGLAGAAEQFF
DNA: TGTGCCAGCTCACCTCCGGGACTAGCGGGAGCGGCGGAGCAGTTCTTC

V: TRBV10-3
J: TRBJ1-1
D: -
size: many
CDR3: CAISERDAEAFF
DNA: TGTGCCATCAGTGAGAGGGACGCCGAAGCTTTCTTT

V: TRBV14
J: TRBJ2-3
D: TRBD1
size: few
CDR3: CASRNRGRTDTQYF
DNA: TGTGCCAGCCGTAACAGGGGGCGCACAGATACGCAGTATTTT

V: TRBV12-3/TRBV12-4
J: TRBJ2-5
D: -
size: many
CDR3: CASSQRQTYQETQYF
DNA: TGTGCCAGCAGTCAGCGACAGACGTACCAAGAGACCCAGTACTTC

V: TRBV5-4
J: TRBJ2-2
D: -
size: -
CDR3: CASSLVGFGAAGELFF
DNA: TGTGCCAGCAGCTTGGTGGGTTTCGGGGCGGCCGGGGAGCTGTTTTTT

V: TRBV24-1
J: TRBJ1-5
D: -
size: many
CDR3: CATSDFGQPNQPQHF
DNA: TGTGCCACCAGTGATTTTGGGCAGCCCAATCAGCCCCAGCATTTT

V: TRBV19
J: TRBJ2-3
D: -
size: -
CDR3: CASSIGRTDTQYF
DNA: TGTGCCAGTAGTATCGGGCGGACAGATACGCAGTATTTT

V: TRBV30
J: TRBJ2-1
D: TRBD2
size: many
CDR3: CAWSGLLAVSSYNEQFF
DNA: TGTGCCTGGAGTGGCCTACTAGCGGTAAGCTCCTACAATGAGCAGTTCTTC

V: TRBV19
J: TRBJ2-1
D: -
size: many
CDR3: CASSRLNNEQFF
DNA: TGTGCCAGTAGCCGGTTAAACAATGAGCAGTTCTTC

V: TRBV2
J: TRBJ1-4
D: -
size: many
CDR3: CASSEGQGNEKLFF
DNA: TGTGCCAGCAGTGAAGGGCAGGGGAATGAAAAACTGTTTTTT

V: TRBV7-2
J: TRBJ2-3
D: -
size: many
CDR3: CASSLGVSHSTDTQYF
DNA: TGTGCCAGCAGCTTAGGAGTCAGCCATAGCACAGATACGCAGTATTTT

V: TRBV5-1
J: TRBJ2-3
D: -
size: many
CDR3: CASSAGQLTDTQYF
DNA: TGCGCCAGCAGCGCGGGACAGTTGACAGATACGCAGTATTTT

V: TRBV30
J: TRBJ1-5
D: TRBD1
size: few
CDR3: CAWSVNRGYGPGQPQHF
DNA: TGTGCCTGGAGTGTAAACAGGGGATACGGTCCTGGTCAGCCCCAGCATTTT

V: TRBV27
J: TRBJ1-5
D: -
size: many
CDR3: CASARRGQSFINQPQHF
DNA: TGTGCCAGCGCCCGTCGGGGACAATCGTTCATCAATCAGCCCCAGCATTTT

V: TRBV6-1
J: TRBJ1-2
D: -
size: many
CDR3: CASGRRGYTF
DNA: TGTGCCAGCGGCCGACGGGGCTACACCTTC

V: TRBV7-6
J: TRBJ2-3
D: -
size: few
CDR3: CASSLIGGVGTDTQYF
DNA: TGTGCCAGCAGCTTAATAGGGGGAGTCGGCACAGATACGCAGTATTTT

V: TRBV24-1
J: TRBJ1-1
D: TRBD1
size: few
CDR3: CATSDSRTGDTEAFF
DNA: TGTGCCACCAGTGATTCCAGGACAGGGGACACTGAAGCTTTCTTT

V: TRBV24-1
J: TRBJ2-1
D: TRBD1
size: many
CDR3: CATSDFNRGRRGNEQFF
DNA: TGTGCCACCAGTGATTTCAACAGGGGGCGGAGAGGCAATGAGCAGTTCTTC

V: TRBV20-1
J: TRBJ2-7
D: -
size: few
CDR3: CSAQVSPYEQYF
DNA: TGCAGTGCCCAAGTTTCCCCCTACGAGCAGTACTTC

V: TRBV2
J: TRBJ1-3
D: -
size: many
CDR3: CASTKVRQRSSGNTIYF
DNA: TGTGCCAGCACAAAGGTGCGGCAACGCAGCTCTGGAAACACCATATATTTT

V: TRBV2
J: TRBJ1-2
D: -
size: many
CDR3: CASSEARGNYGYTF
DNA: TGTGCCAGCAGTGAAGCGCGAGGGAACTATGGCTACACCTTC

V: TRBV28
J: TRBJ2-7
D: -
size: few
CDR3: CASSRTGYKQYF
DNA: TGTGCCAGCAGTCGAACGGGGTACAAGCAGTACTTC

V: TRBV29-1
J: TRBJ2-1
D: TRBD2
size: many
CDR3: CSLAAGDYNEQFF
DNA: TGCAGCCTTGCGGCGGGAGACTACAATGAGCAGTTCTTC

V: TRBV20-1
J: TRBJ2-7
D: TRBD1
size: -
CDR3: CSARNRDRASYEQYF
DNA: TGCAGTGCTAGAAACCGGGACAGGGCGTCCTACGAGCAGTACTTC

V: TRBV6-1
J: TRBJ1-1
D: TRBD1
size: many
CDR3: CASREGTAKAFF
DNA: TGTGCCAGCAGAGAGGGGACAGCGAAAGCTTTCTTT

V: TRBV27
J: TRBJ2-2
D: TRBD2
size: few
CDR3: CASSLALVWGGNSGELFF
DNA: TGTGCCAGCAGTTTAGCCCTAGTGTGGGGGGGAAACTCCGGGGAGCTGTTTTTT

V: TRBV28
J: TRBJ2-3
D: -
size: many
CDR3: CASSRSGTVADTQYF
DNA: TGTGCCAGCAGTCGGTCCGGGACTGTAGCAGATACGCAGTATTTT

V: TRBV5-6
J: TRBJ2-3
D: -
size: -
CDR3: CASSRRGDGSTDTQYF
DNA: TGTGCCAGCAGTCGCAGGGGAGATGGGTCCACAGATACGCAGTATTTT

V: TRBV27
J: TRBJ2-1
D: TRBD1
size: few
CDR3: CASSLSYTGVGNEQFF
DNA: TGTGCCAGCAGTTTGTCCTACACAGGGGTAGGGAATGAGCAGTTCTTC

V: TRBV13
J: TRBJ1-5
D: -
size: many
CDR3: CASSRAGQPQHF
DNA: TGTGCCAGCAGCAGGGCCGGTCAGCCCCAGCATTTT

V: TRBV20-1
J: TRBJ2-5
D: -
size: many
CDR3: CSARPRQGLETQYF
DNA: TGCAGTGCTAGACCTCGACAGGGACTAGAGACCCAGTACTTC

V: TRBV11-2
J: TRBJ2-3
D: -
size: -
CDR3: CASSTTSSVAPYF
DNA: TGCGCCAGCAGCACTACATCTAGCGTTGCTCCGTATTTT

V: TRBV25-1
J: TRBJ2-3
D: TRBD2
size: many
CDR3: CASRTSGSLDTQYF
DNA: TGTGCCAGCAGGACTAGCGGGAGTCTGGATACGCAGTATTTT

V: TRBV28
J: TRBJ2-3
D: -
size: many
CDR3: CASSPLEDTQYF
DNA: TGTGCCAGCAGTCCGCTTGAGGATACGCAGTATTTT

V: TRBV5-6
J: TRBJ2-3
D: -
size: many
CDR3: CASSFGTLSTDTQYF
DNA: TGTGCCAGCAGCTTCGGGACGCTGAGCACAGATACGCAGTATTTT

V: TRBV5-7
J: TRBJ2-1
D: -
size: many
CDR3: CASRGILGQLDEQFF
DNA: TGTGCCAGCAGAGGTATTTTGGGGCAACTCGATGAGCAGTTCTTC

V: TRBV5-1
J: TRBJ1-6
D: -
size: many
CDR3: CASSLGVNNSPLHF
DNA: TGCGCCAGCAGCTTGGGGGTTAATAATTCACCCCTCCACTTT

V: TRBV20-1
J: TRBJ2-3
D: TRBD2
size: -
CDR3: CSARDLAGSADTQYF
DNA: TGCAGTGCTAGAGACCTAGCGGGATCGGCAGATACGCAGTATTTT

V: TRBV6-5
J: TRBJ1-1
D: TRBD1
size: -
CDR3: CASSYSGTGVGTEAFF
DNA: TGTGCCAGCAGTTACTCCGGGACAGGGGTGGGCACTGAAGCTTTCTTT

V: TRBV24-1
J: TRBJ1-1
D: TRBD1
size: few
CDR3: CATSDAGTGVLNTEAFF
DNA: TGTGCCACCAGTGACGCCGGGACAGGGGTATTAAACACTGAAGCTTTCTTT